This record concerns one T cell receptor beta chain sequence. Its antigen remains unidentified. These data originate in a study of T cell responses to AZD1222 COVID-19 vaccine. The wider study: Some second doses came at about 4 weeks and others at about 12 weeks; these were pooled. Findings of the study overall: Just a handful of AZD1222 recipients were seropositive at baseline. A mostly white British donor set with more females was recruited, and clonal diversity was possibly underestimated. Unmutated variant regions are reportedly targeted by nearly half of spike-specific TCRs.

The germline V and J ends were trimmed by 0 bases and 2 bases, with 15 bases remaining between them. The length of the CDR3 is 16 residues. Per germline, CDR1 SGDLS and CDR2 YYNGEE. Sequencing was performed with immunoSEQ multiplex PCR; in TCRdb, only in-frame clones are kept and a portion is missing. The table records 70,000 or so clones, 80% of them present only once. The source material was peripheral blood, sampled on day 0 of AZD1222 vaccination. The chain recombines TRBV9 with TRBJ2-7; perhaps TRBD2 as D (6 bases). The source of this sequence is an adult in good health. The CDR3 DNA sequence: TGTGCCAGCAGCGTAGAGGGCGGGACTGCCACCTACGAGCAGTACTTC. It encodes CASSVEGGTATYEQYF.